The present T cell receptor beta chain was sequenced within a study of shared clonotypes between healthy human individuals. The table came from immunoSEQ multiplex PCR; TCRdb's copy has only in-frame clones and leaves some out. The table includes about 2.1 million clones, roughly 91% detected once. It was CD45RO-negative cells, positively selected for CCR7, that made up naive CD8 cells, with terminally differentiated effector memory CD45RA+ cells excluded. This CDR3 comprises 14 residues. Germline loops: CDR1 MNHEY, CDR2 SMNVEV (reference sequence). Trimming took 2 bases from V and 8 from J, leaving 15 bases between them.

Sample: naive CD8+ T cells from PBMCs. The J gene is TRBJ1-1, the V gene TRBV27, with no clear D. This receptor was obtained from a man between 18 and 29 years old in good health. Some clones in this sample may be carry-over from other donors' samples. CDR3: CASSLRSFVTEAFF. For the CDR3, the DNA is TGTGCCAGCAGTTTACGGAGTTTTGTCACAGAAGCTTTCTTT.